The 19 T cell receptor beta chains given below trace back to one sample, sequenced in a study of T cell repertoires in cytomegalovirus infection. No antigen is known for these receptors. TCRdb reprocessed the reads with MiXCR, giving one entry per CDR3 protein. The table lists approximately 110,000 distinct CDR3 sequences, around a tenth of them singletons. The sequencing input was PBMCs, sequenced either directly or after in vitro stimulation (not recorded which). Receptor source: a human donor in good health (CMV status not recorded). Some clones in this sample may be carry-over from other donors' samples.

The rearrangement uses TRBV29-1 and TRBJ2-1; 7 bases map to TRBD2. This CDR3 comprises 14 residues. Germline CDR1 and CDR2: SQVTM and ANQGSEA. V trimming: 7 bases; J trimming: 2 bases; junction bases outside the gene matches: 8. The CDR3 protein is CSGRRLAAYNEQFF. The CDR3 DNA reads as TGCAGCGGCCGGCGGCTAGCGGCCTACAATGAGCAGTTCTTC.

This clonotype was detected many times. V and J are TRBV7-8 and TRBJ2-7, with D perhaps matching TRBD1 or TRBD2 (5 bases each). CDR1 and CDR2 from the germline V gene are SGHVS and FQNEAQ. This CDR3 spans 15 amino acids. Between the trimmed V and J ends, which lost 0 bases and 7 bases, there was a span of 16 bases. The CDR3 sequence is CASSLAGVSSGEQYF. The CDR3 DNA follows: TGTGCCAGCAGCTTAGCGGGGGTTTCTTCGGGGGAGCAGTACTTC.

The sample holds many counts of this clonotype. The V call is TRBV19, the J call TRBJ1-5, with D possibly matching TRBD1 (5 bases). The CDR3 has 16 residues. In germline, CDR1 is LNHDA, CDR2 SQIVND (reference sequence). Trimming left V 9 bases short and J 6 bases short, with 24 bases between. CDR3 protein: CARLPISSGIRQPQHF. The CDR3 DNA reads TGTGCCAGGCTTCCTATCTCCTCAGGGATACGTCAGCCCCAGCATTTT.

This clonotype has at least ten counts. V gene TRBV20-1 combines with J gene TRBJ1-5; maybe TRBD1 (6 bases). Per the germline V gene, CDR1 is DFQATT and CDR2 is SNEGSKA (reference sequence). V lost 0 bases and J 2 bases, leaving 17 bases between the germline ends. The CDR3 covers 17 residues. The CDR3 here is CSARDPSGAGGNQPQHF. The CDR3 nucleotides are TGCAGTGCTAGAGATCCCTCGGGGGCAGGGGGCAATCAGCCCCAGCATTTT.

The chain couples TRBV7-9 to TRBJ2-1; D is possibly TRBD2 (5 bases). CDR3 length equals 17 residues. Germline V gene data show CDR1 as SEHNR and CDR2 as FQNEAQ (reference sequence). Between the trimmed V and J ends, which lost 5 bases and 0 bases, there was a span of 17 bases. The CDR3 DNA sequence: TGTGCCAGCAGCCTGGCAAGCGGCAAGAGCTCCTACAATGAGCAGTTCTTC. Encoded protein: CASSLASGKSSYNEQFF.

This clonotype was counted at least ten times. The V gene is TRBV5-6, the J gene TRBJ2-6, with TRBD2 matching 9 bases. The germline CDR1 and CDR2 sequences are SGHDT and YYEEEE. The CDR3 length is 20 residues. Trimming at V came to 2 bases and at J to 3 bases, leaving 15 bases not matched to a gene. The CDR3 here is CASSLGGPGLALSGANVLTF. In DNA, the CDR3 is TGTGCCAGCAGCTTAGGGGGGCCGGGACTAGCCCTGAGTGGGGCCAACGTCCTGACTTTC.

The chain is built from TRBV11-2 and TRBJ2-2; TRBD2 matches 7 bases. Germline trimming cut 2 bases from V and 3 bases from J; bases unmatched to any gene: 6. Germline V lookup: CDR1 SGHAT, CDR2 FQNNGV. CDR3 length: 16 amino acids. Here the CDR3 reads CASSLYGRADTGELFF. The CDR3 DNA reads as TGTGCCAGCAGCTTATATGGGAGGGCTGACACCGGGGAGCTGTTTTTT.

V is TRBV19 and J is TRBJ1-2; D gene ambiguous. The CDR3 runs 13 residues. Germline V gene sequence: CDR1 LNHDA, CDR2 SQIVND (reference sequence). V lost 6 bases and J lost 3, with 11 bases in between. CDR3 DNA: TGTGCCAGTAGCCCCGACCCGGACTATGGCTACACCTTC. Protein product: CASSPDPDYGYTF.

At least ten counts were recorded for this clonotype. The chain employs TRBV29-1 and TRBJ2-6; D perhaps matches TRBD1 (6 bases). V lost 6 bases and J 0 bases, leaving 9 bases between the germline ends. Per germline, CDR1 SQVTM and CDR2 ANQGSEA. The CDR3 sequence is 14 residues long. DNA for the CDR3: TGCAGCGTGAGGGGGAGCTCTGGGGCCAACGTCCTGACTTTC. Translated, it gives CSVRGSSGANVLTF. The full variable domain, with the rest looked up from reference TRBV29-1 and TRBJ2-6, is SAVISQKPSRDICQRGTSLTIQCQVDSQVTMMFWYRQQPGQSLTLIATANQGSEATYESGFVIDKFPISRPNLTFSTLTVSNMSPEDSSIYLCSVRGSSGANVLTFGAGSRLTVL.

This clonotype was seen only a few times. This chain links TRBV7-9 with TRBJ2-2; no reliable D call. V was trimmed by 5 bases and J by 1 base, leaving 17 bases between them. CDR3 length equals 17 residues. Germline loops: CDR1 SEHNR, CDR2 FQNEAQ (reference sequence). CDR3 amino acids: CASSPMISVRNTGELFF. The DNA of the CDR3 is TGTGCCAGCAGCCCCATGATAAGCGTGAGGAACACCGGGGAGCTGTTTTTT.

Ten or more counts support this clonotype. This chain joins TRBV20-1 and TRBJ1-1, with TRBD1 matching over 9 bases. This CDR3 is 13 amino acids long. Losses at the gene ends were 3 bases for V and 4 bases for J; bases not matched to a gene: 3. From germline, CDR1 is DFQATT and CDR2 SNEGSKA (reference sequence). CDR3 sequence: CSASRDRATEAFF. The CDR3 coding sequence is TGCAGTGCTAGCCGGGACAGGGCCACTGAAGCTTTCTTT.

This clonotype appeared many times. The chain joins TRBV12-3 or TRBV12-4 to TRBJ1-5; weak D call: TRBD1 (6 bases). V was clipped by 7 bases and J by 10 bases, with 17 bases between them. This CDR3 contains 13 residues. CDR3 sequence (DNA): TGTGCCAGCACCGAGACAGGCAATGCACCCCAGCATTTT. This sequence encodes CASTETGNAPQHF.

This clonotype appeared a few times. The chain joins TRBV5-1 to TRBJ1-6; D ambiguous. The CDR3 loop spans 17 amino acids. Germline V gene data show CDR1 as SGHRS and CDR2 as YFSETQ. Trimming stripped 2 bases from V and 0 bases from J, with 12 bases between. The CDR3 DNA sequence: TGCGCCAGCAGCTTAAGACCAGGAAGCTCCTATAATTCACCCCTCCACTTT. It encodes CASSLRPGSSYNSPLHF.

This clonotype was seen many times. V is TRBV12-3 or TRBV12-4 and J is TRBJ1-6; a weak D match, TRBD1 (5 bases). V dropped 1 base and J dropped 13 bases, with 11 bases sitting between them. The CDR3 runs to 13 residues. This CDR3 reads CASSLDRKAPLHF. The CDR3 region has the DNA TGTGCCAGCAGTTTAGACAGGAAGGCGCCCCTCCACTTT.

At least ten counts were recorded for this clonotype. The chain couples TRBV4-3 to TRBJ1-2; maybe TRBD1 (5 bases). The CDR3 contains 13 residues. The germline gives CDR1 LGHNA, CDR2 YSLEER. Trimming cost V 1 base and J 3 bases, with 6 bases left between them. The CDR3 nucleotides are TGCGCCAGCAGCCAAGTACAGGACTATGGCTACACCTTC. Protein product: CASSQVQDYGYTF.

The gene calls are TRBV7-2 and TRBJ2-5; D tentatively fits TRBD1 or TRBD2 (5 bases each). Germline assignment: CDR1 SGHTA and CDR2 FQGNSA. This CDR3 is 16 amino acids long. V was trimmed by 2 bases and J by 2 bases, leaving 15 bases between them. CDR3 coding DNA: TGTGCCAGCAGCTTATCTCGTTTATGGGGGCAAGAGACCCAGTACTTC. This translates into CASSLSRLWGQETQYF.

In this sample, this clonotype turned up a few times. V is TRBV28 and J is TRBJ2-7, with TRBD2 matching 8 bases. Germline V gene data show CDR1 as MDHEN and CDR2 as SYDVKM. Trimming took 2 bases from V and 0 from J; bases not matched to a gene: 3. CDR3 length: 15 residues. The CDR3 loop is CASSLPGGSSYEQYV. The CDR3 DNA is TGTGCCAGCAGTTTACCGGGGGGGAGCTCCTACGAGCAGTACGTC.

The CDR3 loop reads CASSESGLALEQYF. The CDR3, as DNA: TGTGCCAGCAGTGAAAGCGGACTAGCGCTCGAGCAGTACTTC. V gene TRBV2 combines with J gene TRBJ2-7, with 9 bases matching TRBD2. The germline CDR1 and CDR2 sequences are SNHLY and FYNNEI. The J segment lost 6 bases and the V segment lost 2 bases, leaving 5 bases of the junction unmatched. This CDR3 is built from 14 residues.

This chain joins TRBV6-2 or TRBV6-3 and TRBJ1-5; a weak D match, TRBD1 (6 bases). CDR1 and CDR2 from the germline V gene are MNHEY and SVGEGT. CDR3 length equals 15 residues. V lost 5 bases to trimming and J lost 2 bases, with 13 bases between them. The CDR3, as DNA: TGTGCCAGCAGTGAACAGGGATTGGGCAATCAGCCCCAGCATTTT. Its protein is CASSEQGLGNQPQHF.